One and the same sample provided the 17 T cell receptor beta chains below, sequenced in a study of T cell responses to AZD1222 COVID-19 vaccine. TCRdb's table, derived via immunoSEQ multiplex PCR, lists solely in-frame clones and lacks some. The table records about 120,000 clones, approximately 85% of them present only once. Sequenced here: peripheral blood, sampled on day 0 of AZD1222 vaccination. The receptor source for this set is an adult in good health.

This chain connects TRBV7-2 to TRBJ1-3; D not certain. Germline CDR1 is SGHTA and CDR2 is FQGNSA. Deletions cut 2 bases from V and 0 bases from J, with 8 bases between. CDR3 length equals 15 residues. Written as DNA, the CDR3 is TGTGCCAGCAGCTTATGGGTGTCCTCTGGAAACACCATATATTTT. It translates to CASSLWVSSGNTIYF.

This chain connects TRBV2 to TRBJ2-2; D is perhaps TRBD1 or TRBD2 (5 bases each). The CDR3 sequence is 16 residues long. V was trimmed by 2 bases and J by 1 base, leaving 11 bases between them. Germline V CDR1 and CDR2: SNHLY, FYNNEI. The CDR3 DNA reads TGTGCCAGCAGTGAAATGGGACCCCGGAACACCGGGGAGCTGTTTTTT. Its translation is CASSEMGPRNTGELFF.

This sequence joins TRBV6-2 or TRBV6-3 and TRBJ2-3; 7 bases fit TRBD2. The CDR3 totals 16 residues. V lost 1 base and J lost 0; bases outside the gene matches: 4. CDR1 MNHEY and CDR2 SVGEGT come from the germline V gene. CDR3 sequence reads: CASSYWAGVSTDTQYF. The CDR3 DNA reads as TGTGCCAGCAGTTACTGGGCGGGAGTAAGCACAGATACGCAGTATTTT.

The V and J genes are TRBV6-5 and TRBJ1-2; tentative D call: TRBD1 (5 bases). Germline CDR1 MNHEY, CDR2 SVGAGI. The CDR3 is 15 amino acids. With 7 bases removed from V and 8 bases from J, the gap between germline ends came to 23 bases. The CDR3 DNA reads as TGTGCCAGCACCTTATCACCCAGGGCTTTAATCGGCTACACCTTC. Translated, it gives CASTLSPRALIGYTF.

The chain is built from TRBV6-5 and TRBJ2-1; 10 nucleotides agree with TRBD1. With V trimmed by 7 bases and J by 3 bases, 6 bases remained unmatched. CDR1 MNHEY and CDR2 SVGAGI come from the germline V gene. This CDR3 contains 15 residues. CDR3 sequence: CASNARDRGYNEQFF. Written as DNA, the CDR3 is TGTGCCAGCAACGCCCGGGACAGGGGCTACAATGAGCAGTTCTTC.

V and J are TRBV7-2 and TRBJ1-1; 7 bases fit TRBD1. After removal of 4 bases from V and 1 base from J, the junction contained 6 bases not matched to a gene. The CDR3 length is 15 residues. Germline V gives CDR1 SGHTA, CDR2 FQGNSA. The CDR3 nucleotides are TGTGCCAGCAGCTCCTGGACAGGCTCGAACACTGAAGCTTTCTTT. Its translation is CASSSWTGSNTEAFF.

The chain is built from TRBV11-3 and TRBJ1-1; possible D gene TRBD1, 5 bases. With 2 bases removed from V and 4 bases from J, the gap between germline ends came to 8 bases. The CDR3 sequence is 13 residues long. Germline V gene sequence: CDR1 SGHNT, CDR2 YENEEA. The CDR3, as DNA: TGTGCCAGCAGCTTAATGAGGGGCACTGAAGCTTTCTTT. Protein: CASSLMRGTEAFF.

CDR3: CASSVVGWGANVLTF. CDR3 coding DNA: TGTGCCAGCAGCGTAGTTGGATGGGGGGCCAACGTCCTGACTTTC. The rearrangement links TRBV9 to TRBJ2-6, with D unclear. Germline V CDR1 and CDR2: SGDLS, YYNGEE. Trimming pared 0 bases from V and 4 bases from J, leaving 8 bases between. This CDR3 has 15 amino acids.

V is TRBV2 and J is TRBJ2-7; D remains ambiguous. The V and J ends lost 3 bases and 2 bases respectively, with 8 bases between them. CDR3 length: 13 amino acids. CDR1 is SNHLY, CDR2 FYNNEI, per germline. In nucleotides, the CDR3 is TGTGCCAGCAGTGATAAAAGTGCCTACGAGCAGTACTTC. Its translation: CASSDKSAYEQYF.

V gene TRBV7-9 combines with J gene TRBJ2-1, with D unclear. V lost 3 bases, J lost 3 bases, and 9 bases lay in between. CDR3 length equals 14 residues. Germline loops: CDR1 SEHNR, CDR2 FQNEAQ (reference sequence). The CDR3 DNA reads as TGTGCCAGCAGCTTCGCAACAGTCTACAATGAGCAGTTCTTC. Protein: CASSFATVYNEQFF. Full variable domain (remainder filled in from reference TRBV7-9 and TRBJ2-1): DTGVSQNPRHKITKRGQNVTFRCDPISEHNRLYWYRQTLGQGPEFLTYFQNEAQLEKSRLLSDRFSAERPKGSFSTLEIQRTEQGDSAMYLCASSFATVYNEQFFGPGTRLTVL.

The CDR3 loop is CASSLLAGDQPQHF. The CDR3 DNA reads as TGTGCCAGCAGTCTCCTCGCAGGGGATCAGCCCCAGCATTTT. This chain uses TRBV6-5 with TRBJ1-5; a weak D match, TRBD1 (6 bases). Germline V lookup: CDR1 MNHEY, CDR2 SVGAGI. CDR3 size: 14 residues. Between the trimmed V and J ends, which lost 5 bases and 5 bases, there was a span of 13 bases.

The chain is built from TRBV11-3 and TRBJ1-6; 7 nucleotides match TRBD1. The V gene end was trimmed by 3 bases and the J gene end by 7 bases; junction bases not matched to a gene: 0. There are 13 residues in the CDR3. CDR1 and CDR2 (germline): SGHNT, YENEEA. The CDR3 loop reads CASSLTGNSPLHF. The CDR3, as DNA: TGTGCCAGCAGCTTGACAGGGAATTCACCCCTCCACTTT.

V usage is TRBV5-5 and J usage is TRBJ1-5; a possible D gene is TRBD1 (5 bases). The CDR3 has 14 residues. The germline V gene has CDR1 SGHKS and CDR2 YYEKEE (reference sequence). Trimming shortened V by 0 bases and J by 3 bases, and 7 bases separated the two germline ends. The DNA of the CDR3 is TGTGCCAGCAGCTTGGACAGGAACAATCAGCCCCAGCATTTT. It is translated as CASSLDRNNQPQHF.

The chain carries TRBV6-5 and TRBJ2-7; perhaps TRBD1 as D (8 bases). V lost 11 bases, J lost 3 bases, and 17 bases lay in between. Looked up from germline, CDR1 is MNHEY and CDR2 is SVGAGI. The CDR3 has 13 amino acids. The CDR3 sequence is CAANTGGGYEQYF. The CDR3 bases are TGTGCCGCCAATACAGGGGGGGGCTACGAGCAGTACTTC.

The J gene is TRBJ2-1, the V gene TRBV3-1 (or the pseudogene TRBV3-2); 10 positions agree with TRBD2. Trimming cost V 4 bases and J 8 bases; bases outside gene matches: 23. Germline CDR1 and CDR2: LGHDT and YNNKEL (reference sequence). The CDR3 loop spans 20 amino acids. For the CDR3, the DNA is TGTGCCAGCAGCCTATCGGTCATAACAGAGCGGGAGGGCCTCGGTTATGAGCAGTTCTTC. It encodes CASSLSVITEREGLGYEQFF.

The chain has TRBV29-1 and TRBJ1-5; the D is unclear. Germline CDR1 SQVTM, CDR2 ANQGSEA. V was trimmed by 4 bases and J by 4 bases, leaving 11 bases between them. The CDR3 runs to 13 residues. The CDR3 sequence is CSVGVSENQPQHF. In DNA form, the CDR3 reads TGCAGCGTTGGGGTATCGGAAAATCAGCCCCAGCATTTT.

The chain recombines TRBV4-3 with TRBJ2-7; 7 bases match TRBD1. This CDR3 is built from 15 residues. Germline loops: CDR1 LGHNA, CDR2 YSLEER. V shed 1 base and J 5 bases; nucleotides not matched to a gene: 8. CDR3: CASSQATTGTHEQYF. CDR3 nucleotides: TGCGCCAGCAGCCAAGCGACGACAGGGACCCACGAGCAGTACTTC.